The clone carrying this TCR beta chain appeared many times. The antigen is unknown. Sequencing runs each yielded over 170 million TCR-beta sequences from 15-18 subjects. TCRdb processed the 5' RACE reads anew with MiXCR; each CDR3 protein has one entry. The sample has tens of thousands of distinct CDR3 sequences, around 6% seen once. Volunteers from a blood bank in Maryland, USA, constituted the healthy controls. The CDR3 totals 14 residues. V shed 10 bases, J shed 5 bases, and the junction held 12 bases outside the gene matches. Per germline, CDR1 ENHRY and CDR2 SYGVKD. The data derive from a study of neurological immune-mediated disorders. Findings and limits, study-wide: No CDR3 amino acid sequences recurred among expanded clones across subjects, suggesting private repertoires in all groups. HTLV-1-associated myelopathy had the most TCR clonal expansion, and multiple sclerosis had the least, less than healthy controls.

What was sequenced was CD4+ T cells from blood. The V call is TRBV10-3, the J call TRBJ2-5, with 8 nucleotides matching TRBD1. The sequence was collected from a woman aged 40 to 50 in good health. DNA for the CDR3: TGTGCCACCAGACAGGGGAGGATGGTGGAGACCCAGTACTTC. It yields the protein CATRQGRMVETQYF.